This TCR beta chain was obtained from a study of shared clonotypes between healthy human individuals. Study as a whole: Each donor's CD8 memory used one plate, CD8 naive two, each CD4 subset three.

Genomic DNA (from each subset) was split evenly across several immunoSEQ plates. The method was immunoSEQ multiplex PCR; TCRdb's version includes in-frame clones alone and lacks a portion of them. The data hold about 730,000 clones, with roughly two thirds observed a single time. Among the donors, all were Caucasian adults who lived in Nashville, Tennessee. The investigators split CD4+ cells into a CD45RA+ naive subset and a CD45RA-negative memory subset. This TCR came from a woman aged 25 to 39 in good health. Material for sequencing was memory CD4+ T cells sorted from blood. Subset given: CD45RA-negative fraction.

The CDR3: CASSRAGTGEGNEQFF. CDR3 DNA sequence: TGCGCCAGCAGTCGTGCCGGGACAGGGGAGGGTAATGAGCAGTTCTTC. This chain links TRBV5-1 with TRBJ2-1, with 10 bases matching TRBD1. This CDR3 is built from 16 residues. V was pared by 5 bases and J by 7 bases, with 12 bases of the junction left unmatched. Germline CDR1 is SGHRS and CDR2 is YFSETQ.